Listed here is a single TCR beta chain. The data originate from a study of blood T cell repertoires in COVID-19. Study summary: The United States, Italy and Spain were the sources of the acute and convalescent COVID-19 samples. Sample material is recorded as cDNA or gDNA derived from T cells, B-cell-depleted T cells, or PBMCs.

As originally analysed: Amplification of reference gene primers provided the estimated nucleated cell counts. Profiled with immunoSEQ multiplex PCR; TCRdb holds only in-frame clones, not every one. V, J and clone size derive from that table, while D and trimming were established from the DNA sequence. The sample includes about 140,000 clones, more than 60% of them seen just once. The TCR originated in a man over 45 with acute or convalescent COVID-19. The sequenced sample was peripheral blood.

This CDR3 is CATSAGARDGYTF. The CDR3 bases are TGTGCCACATCGGCGGGGGCGCGTGATGGCTACACCTTC. The rearrangement joins TRBV24-1 to TRBJ1-2; D perhaps matches TRBD1 (6 bases). V was trimmed by 10 bases and J by 6 bases, leaving 17 bases between them. The CDR3 runs 13 residues. Germline loops: CDR1 KGHDR, CDR2 SFDVKD.